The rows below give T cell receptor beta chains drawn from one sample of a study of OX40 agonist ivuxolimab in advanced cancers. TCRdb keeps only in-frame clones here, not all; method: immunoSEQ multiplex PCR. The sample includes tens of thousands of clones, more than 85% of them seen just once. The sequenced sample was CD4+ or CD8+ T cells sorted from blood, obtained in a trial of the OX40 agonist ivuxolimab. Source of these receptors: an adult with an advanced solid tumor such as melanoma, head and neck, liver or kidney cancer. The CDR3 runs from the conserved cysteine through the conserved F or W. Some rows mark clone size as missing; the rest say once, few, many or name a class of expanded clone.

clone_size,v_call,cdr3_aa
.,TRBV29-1,CSVARGGSYNEQFF
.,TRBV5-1,CASSFAGAGSLIDEQFF
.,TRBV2,CASRNTGVMGHGYTF
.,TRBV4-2,CASSQDSGTSSYNEQFF
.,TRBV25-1,CASSTGGTEAFF
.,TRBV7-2,CASSPQGAKETQYF
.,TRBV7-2,CASGRRSENTIYF
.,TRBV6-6,CASREGLAGVTGELFF
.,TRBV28,CASSLGLARYTGELFF
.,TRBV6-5,CASTGRGRNYGYTF
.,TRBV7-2,CAIHRDSTDTQYF
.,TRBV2,CASSQGRINSPLHF
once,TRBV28,CASSLLVGRTVNQPQHF
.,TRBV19,CASSIGQGSGDTQYF
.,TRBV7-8,CASRFRGSGNTEAFF
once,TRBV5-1,CASSPFGTNEKLFF
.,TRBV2,CASSERVSRNEQFF
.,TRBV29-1,CSVESPGRNEQFF
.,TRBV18,CASSPPSVNYGYTF
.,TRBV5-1,CASSLPGANTGELFF
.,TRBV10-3,CAIHRDFTDTQYF
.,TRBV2,CASKLGLAVQEQFF
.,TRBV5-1,CASSSGGADTQYF
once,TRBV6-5,CASSDTFNYGYTF
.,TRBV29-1,CSVGGTIVHTQYF
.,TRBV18,CASSPLAGYEQFF
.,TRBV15,CATSRDPSAGTYEQYF
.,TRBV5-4,CASREQSSWDNEQFF
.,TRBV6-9,CASSYWTLYEQYF
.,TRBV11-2,CASSLLVLGAGGTDTQYF
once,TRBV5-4,CASSTGFRGGANVLTF
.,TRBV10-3,CAISPDRRDSYGYTF
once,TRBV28,CATYGTVYGYTF
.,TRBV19,CASSSIVDGEQFF
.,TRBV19,CASSLSASSNQPQHF
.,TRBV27,CASTALRGSGNEQFF
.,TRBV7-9,CASSLGDRVTFLYF
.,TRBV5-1,CASSLRTSGGLGETQYF
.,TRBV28,CASSSTGGFSYEQYF
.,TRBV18,CASSPQGGRSGANVLTF
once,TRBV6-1,CASSEAVGQSNEKLFF
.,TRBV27,CASRYRGGPDTQYF
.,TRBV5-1,CASRAMGHWTDTQYF
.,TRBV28,CASSPLADSTDTQYF
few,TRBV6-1,CASSEDGGREQPQHF
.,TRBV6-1,CASRGLAGGANEQFF
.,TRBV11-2,CASRPGTGLSYEQYF
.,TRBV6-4,CASSDGQNTGELFF
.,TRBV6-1,CATKRDSGANVLTF